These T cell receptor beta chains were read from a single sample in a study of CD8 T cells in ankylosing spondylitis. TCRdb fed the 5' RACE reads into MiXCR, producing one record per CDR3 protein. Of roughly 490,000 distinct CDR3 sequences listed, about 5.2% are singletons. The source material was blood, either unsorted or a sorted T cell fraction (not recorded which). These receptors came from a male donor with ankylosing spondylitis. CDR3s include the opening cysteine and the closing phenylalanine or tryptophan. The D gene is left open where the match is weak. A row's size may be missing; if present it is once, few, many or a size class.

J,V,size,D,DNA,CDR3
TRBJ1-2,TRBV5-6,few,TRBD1,TGTGCCAGCAGCCTATTGGGACAGGGGTATGCGGATGGCTACACCTTC,CASSLLGQGYADGYTF
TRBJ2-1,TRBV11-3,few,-,TGTGCCAGCAGCTCCGTCGACTCGGTGGCTAGGATGAATGAGCAGTTCTTC,CASSSVDSVARMNEQFF
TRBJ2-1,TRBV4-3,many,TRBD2,TGCGCCAGCAGCCAAGGTCTAGCGGGAGGTCGAGGGCTCTATGAGCAGTTCTTC,CASSQGLAGGRGLYEQFF
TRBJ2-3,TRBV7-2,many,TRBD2,TGTGCCAGCAGCTTAGCCCCCAACGTAGCGGGGGGGTCAGATACGCAGTATTTT,CASSLAPNVAGGSDTQYF
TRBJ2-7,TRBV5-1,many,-,TGCGCCAGCAGCTTGCAGTCTAACTTCTACGAGCAGTACTTC,CASSLQSNFYEQYF
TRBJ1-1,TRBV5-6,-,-,TGTGCCATCAGCCCCGGGCTCCAGGTAACTTTCTTT,CAISPGLQVTFF
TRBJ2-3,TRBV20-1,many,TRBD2,TGCAGTGCAAAACTAGCGGGGAGCACAGATACGCAGTATTTT,CSAKLAGSTDTQYF
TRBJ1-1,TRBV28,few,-,TGTGCCAGCAGTTTATTAAACGGGGCAGAGGGGAACACTGAAGCTTTCTTT,CASSLLNGAEGNTEAFF
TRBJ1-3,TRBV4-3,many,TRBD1,TGCGCCAGCAGCCAAGGGACAGGACCCGGGAACACCATATATTTT,CASSQGTGPGNTIYF
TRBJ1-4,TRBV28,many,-,TGTGCCAGTAACGGGAGCGGGAATGAAAAACTGTTTTTT,CASNGSGNEKLFF
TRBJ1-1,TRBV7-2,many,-,TGTGCCAGCAGCTTACAAATGCCCGGGGGCACTGAAGCTTTCTTT,CASSLQMPGGTEAFF
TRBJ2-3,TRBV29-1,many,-,TGCAGCGTTGAAGGAGGACAGTTGCCGTATACGCAGTATTTT,CSVEGGQLPYTQYF
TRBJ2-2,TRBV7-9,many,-,TGTGCCAGGAGGGACACCGGGGAGCTGTTTTTT,CARRDTGELFF
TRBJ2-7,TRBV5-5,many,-,TGTGCCAGCAGCTTGAGGTGGGGTTACGAGCAGTACTTC,CASSLRWGYEQYF
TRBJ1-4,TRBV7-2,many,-,TGTGCCAGCAGCTTAGTCGGGGGGCGTTTAGAAAAACTGTTTTTT,CASSLVGGRLEKLFF
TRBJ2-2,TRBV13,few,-,TGTGCCAGCAGCTTAGTTAAGGGCACCGGGGAGCTGTTTTTT,CASSLVKGTGELFF
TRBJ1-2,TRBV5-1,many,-,TGCGCCAGCAGCTTGGAGTCCTTAGACTTCACCTTC,CASSLESLDFTF
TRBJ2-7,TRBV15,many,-,TGTGCCACCAGCAGAGATCTGGGCGCCTACGAGCAGTACTTC,CATSRDLGAYEQYF
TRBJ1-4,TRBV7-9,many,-,TGTGCCAGCAGCATACGACAGAGTAATGAAAAACTGTTTTTT,CASSIRQSNEKLFF
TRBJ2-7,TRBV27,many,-,TGTGCCAGCAGTTTATCGCCAGCCTACGAGCAGTACTTC,CASSLSPAYEQYF
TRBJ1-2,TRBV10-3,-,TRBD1,TGTGCCTCCGAGACAGGGCGAGACTATGGCTACACCTTC,CASETGRDYGYTF
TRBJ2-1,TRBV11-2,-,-,TGTGCCAGCAGCTCAGAACGGGTATCGAGTGAGCAGTTCTTC,CASSSERVSSEQFF
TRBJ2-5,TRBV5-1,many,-,TGTGCCAGCAGTTTACCGGGGGAGACCCAGTACTTC,CASSLPGETQYF
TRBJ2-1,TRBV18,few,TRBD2,TGTGCCAGCTCATCGGGACTAGCGCTGGATGAGCAGTTCTTC,CASSSGLALDEQFF
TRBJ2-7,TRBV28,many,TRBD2,TGTGCCAGCAGCTCCCCACTGGGGACTAAGGAGTACTTC,CASSSPLGTKEYF
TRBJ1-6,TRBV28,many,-,TGTGCCAGCAGCCGACCCCGGCAGCGATATAATTCACCCCTCCACTTT,CASSRPRQRYNSPLHF
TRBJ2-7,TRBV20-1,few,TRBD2,TGCAGTGCTATCGGGACTAGCGGGGGCCCACCCTACGAGCAGTACTTC,CSAIGTSGGPPYEQYF
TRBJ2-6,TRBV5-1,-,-,TGCGCCAGCAGCGTAGAAACACCGGGCTCTGGGGCCAACGTCCTGACTTTC,CASSVETPGSGANVLTF
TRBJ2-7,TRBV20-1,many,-,TGCAGTGCTAGAGTTCGGGCCGTCTCCTACGAGCAGTACTTC,CSARVRAVSYEQYF
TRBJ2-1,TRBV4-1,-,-,TGCGCCAGCAGCCAAGATCGTATCGGTAGGAGGGGTGAGCAGTTCTTC,CASSQDRIGRRGEQFF
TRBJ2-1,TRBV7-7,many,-,TGTGCTCTCGACGTCGGCCTCAATGAGCAGTTCTTC,CALDVGLNEQFF
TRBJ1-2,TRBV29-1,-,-,TGCAGCGTTGAAGAGGGGGTACGCGAATATGGCTACACCTTC,CSVEEGVREYGYTF
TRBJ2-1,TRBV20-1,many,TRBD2,TGCAGTGCCGGGAGGGGTGGTGAGCAGTTCTTC,CSAGRGGEQFF
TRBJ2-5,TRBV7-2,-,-,TGTGCCAGCAGCCGCCAGGCGGAGACCCAGTACTTC,CASSRQAETQYF
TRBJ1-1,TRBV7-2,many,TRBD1,TGTGCCAGCAGCTTAGCCTCCAGGGGGCTTGGTGAAGCTTTCTTT,CASSLASRGLGEAFF
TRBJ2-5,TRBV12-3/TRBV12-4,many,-,TGTGCCAGCAGCTACAGGGAGACCCAGTACTTC,CASSYRETQYF
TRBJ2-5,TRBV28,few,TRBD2,TGTGCCAGCAGTTTAGCGGCTAGCGGGAGGGTCCCCGTGCCAGAGACCCAGTACTTC,CASSLAASGRVPVPETQYF
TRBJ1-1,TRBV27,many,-,TGTGCCAGCAGTCACATGGACACTGAAGCTTTCTTT,CASSHMDTEAFF
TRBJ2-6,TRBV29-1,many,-,TGCAGCGTTGTTGTTGCAGACCCACCTTCTGGGGCCAACGTCCTGACTTTC,CSVVVADPPSGANVLTF
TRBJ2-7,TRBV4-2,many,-,TGTGCCAGCAGCCAAAACAAAGGGGACCCATGGGGTGACTTCGAGCAGTACTTC,CASSQNKGDPWGDFEQYF
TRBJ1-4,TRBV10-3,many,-,TGTGCCACCTTGTCCCCCCTTGATGAAAAACTGTTTTTT,CATLSPLDEKLFF
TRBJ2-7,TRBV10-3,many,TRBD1,TGTGCCATCAGTCCTCCAGGGACAGGGGCCTACGAGCAGTACTTC,CAISPPGTGAYEQYF
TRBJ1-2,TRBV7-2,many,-,TGTGCCAGCAGCTTCCGTGGGGGGAGACGGTATACCTACACCTTC,CASSFRGGRRYTYTF
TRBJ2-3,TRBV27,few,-,TGTGCCAGCAGCTTACAGGGCGGACGTTCAGATACGCAGTATTTT,CASSLQGGRSDTQYF
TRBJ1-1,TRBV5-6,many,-,TGTGCCAGCAGCCCCCTGGGTCCCATGAACACTGAAGCTTTCTTT,CASSPLGPMNTEAFF
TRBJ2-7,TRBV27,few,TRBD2,TGTGCCAGCAGTCCCCCGCTACTAGCGGGAGACTACGAGCAGTACTTC,CASSPPLLAGDYEQYF